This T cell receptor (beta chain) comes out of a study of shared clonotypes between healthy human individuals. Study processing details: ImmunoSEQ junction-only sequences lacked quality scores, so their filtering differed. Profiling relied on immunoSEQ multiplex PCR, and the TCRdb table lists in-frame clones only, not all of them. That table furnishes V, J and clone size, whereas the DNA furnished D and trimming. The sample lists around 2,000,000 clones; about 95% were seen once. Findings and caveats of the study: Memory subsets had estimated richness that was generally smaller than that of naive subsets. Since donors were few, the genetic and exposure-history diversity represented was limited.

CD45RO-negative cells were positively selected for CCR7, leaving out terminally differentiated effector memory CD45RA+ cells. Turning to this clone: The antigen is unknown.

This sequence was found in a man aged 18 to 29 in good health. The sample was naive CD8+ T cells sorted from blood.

This chain's CDR3 is CASSPGESSYNEQFF. The CDR3 nucleotides are TGTGCCAGCAGCCCCGGAGAGAGTTCCTACAATGAGCAGTTCTTC. This chain links TRBV6-6 with TRBJ2-1, with unresolved D. The germline V and J ends were trimmed by 6 bases and 1 base, with 13 bases remaining between them. CDR3 size: 15 residues. The germline gives CDR1 MNHNY, CDR2 SVGAGI (reference sequence).